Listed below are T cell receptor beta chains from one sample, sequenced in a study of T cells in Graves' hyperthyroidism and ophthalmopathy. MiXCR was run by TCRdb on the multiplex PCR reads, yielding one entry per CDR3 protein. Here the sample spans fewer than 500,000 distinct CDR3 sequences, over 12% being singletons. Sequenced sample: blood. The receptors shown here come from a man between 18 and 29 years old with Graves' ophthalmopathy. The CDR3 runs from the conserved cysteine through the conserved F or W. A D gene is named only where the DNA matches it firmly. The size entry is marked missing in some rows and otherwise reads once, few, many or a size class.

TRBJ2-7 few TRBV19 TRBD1 TGTGCCAGTAGCCGGACAGGGTTCGCCTCCTACGAGCAGTACTTC CASSRTGFASYEQYF
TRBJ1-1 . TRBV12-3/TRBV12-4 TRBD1 TGTGCCAGCTTCACTCAGGGGGACACTGAAGCTTTCTTT CASFTQGDTEAFF
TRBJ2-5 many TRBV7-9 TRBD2 TGTGCCAGCAGCTACCTAGCGGGGGTAGAGACCCAGTACTTC CASSYLAGVETQYF
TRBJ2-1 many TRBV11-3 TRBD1 TGTGCCAGCAGCCAAGGATCCGGGACAGAATACAATGAGCAGTTCTTC CASSQGSGTEYNEQFF
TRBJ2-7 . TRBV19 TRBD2 TGTGCCAGTAGTACCCCGACTAGCGGGAGTTCCTACGAGCAGTACTTC CASSTPTSGSSYEQYF
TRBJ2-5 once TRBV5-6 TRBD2 TGTGCCAGCAGCTCCGTTAGCGGGGGGGAGATATCCCAAGAGACCCAGTACTTC CASSSVSGGEISQETQYF
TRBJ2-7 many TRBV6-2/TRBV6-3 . TGTGCCAGCAGTTCGGGCTCAGGGAGGAGCTCCTACGAGCAGTACTTC CASSSGSGRSSYEQYF
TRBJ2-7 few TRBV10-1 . TGCGCCAGCAGCGACAGTTGGGGGTCAGACGAGCAGTACTTC CASSDSWGSDEQYF
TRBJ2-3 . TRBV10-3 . TGTGCCATCAGTGGTAGCGCCGGGGAGGGGGCAGATACGCAGTATTTT CAISGSAGEGADTQYF
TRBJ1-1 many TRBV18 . TGTGCCAGCTCACCCGATAATAGAGTCCTTAACACTGAAGCTTTCTTT CASSPDNRVLNTEAFF
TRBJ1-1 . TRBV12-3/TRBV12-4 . TGTGCCAGCAGAGAGGGGGAAACTGAAGCTTTCTTT CASREGETEAFF
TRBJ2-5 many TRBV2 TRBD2 TGTGCCAGCAGTACGACTAGCGGGGGCGCCGGGACCCAGTACTTC CASSTTSGGAGTQYF
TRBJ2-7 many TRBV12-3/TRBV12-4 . TGTGCCAGCAGTTTGGGTTGGGGCGACGAGCAGTACTTC CASSLGWGDEQYF
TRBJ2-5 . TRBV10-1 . TGCGCCAGCGCAGCGGGAACAGGGGTGGCACAAGAGACCCAGTACTTC CASAAGTGVAQETQYF
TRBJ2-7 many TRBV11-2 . TGTGCCAGCAGCTTAGAGGCACGTTCCTACGAGCAGTACTTC CASSLEARSYEQYF
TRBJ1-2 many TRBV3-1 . TGTGCCAGCAGCCTGGGACGGTGGGCTTCCTATGGCTACACCTTC CASSLGRWASYGYTF
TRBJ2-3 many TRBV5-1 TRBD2 TGCGCCAGCAGCTTGGAAGCGAGCGGGAGTGATACGCAGTATTTT CASSLEASGSDTQYF
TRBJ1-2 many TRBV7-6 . TGTGCCAGCAGCTTAGGGACCGGATCCGGGGGTAACTATGGCTACACCTTC CASSLGTGSGGNYGYTF
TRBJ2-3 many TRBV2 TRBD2 TGTGCCAGCAGCCAAGGGCTAGCGGGGAAACAATCAGGAACGCAGTATTTT CASSQGLAGKQSGTQYF
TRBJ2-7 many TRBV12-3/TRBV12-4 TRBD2 TGTGCCAGCAGTTTCGGGACTAGCGGCTACGAGCAGTACTTC CASSFGTSGYEQYF
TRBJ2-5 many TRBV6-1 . TGTGCCAGCAGAGCTACTCTGTTGCAAGAGACCCAGTACTTC CASRATLLQETQYF
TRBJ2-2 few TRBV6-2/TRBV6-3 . TGTGCCAGCAGCCTTCGAGGGGGACTGTTTTTT CASSLRGGLFF
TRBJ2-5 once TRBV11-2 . TGTGCCAGCAGCCCACGAGGGGGGGGCGGAGAAGAGACCCAGTACTTC CASSPRGGGGEETQYF
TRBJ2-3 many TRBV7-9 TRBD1 TGTGCCAGCAGCTGGGACAGGACAACCACAGATACGCAGTATTTT CASSWDRTTTDTQYF
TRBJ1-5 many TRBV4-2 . TGTGCCAGCAGCCAAGATTGGACCAGTCATCAGCCCCAGCATTTT CASSQDWTSHQPQHF
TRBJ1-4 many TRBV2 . TGTGCCAGCAGGGAGGGACTGTCGAATGAAAAACTGTTTTTT CASREGLSNEKLFF
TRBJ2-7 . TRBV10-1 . TGCGCCAGCAGTGAAGGGATCCGTCCTAGGGAGCAGTACTTC CASSEGIRPREQYF
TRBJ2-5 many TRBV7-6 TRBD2 TGTGCCAGCAGCTTAGGGCGGGGGACGACCCAGTACTTC CASSLGRGTTQYF
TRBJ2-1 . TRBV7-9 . TGTGCCAGCAGCTTAGACAGGCTTGACAATGAGCAGTTCTTC CASSLDRLDNEQFF
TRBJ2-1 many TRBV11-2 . TGTGCCAGCAGCTGGGGACTTCGTGAGCAGTTCTTC CASSWGLREQFF
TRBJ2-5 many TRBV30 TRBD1 TGTGCCTGGAGTACAGGGGTTCGAGAGACCCAGTACTTC CAWSTGVRETQYF
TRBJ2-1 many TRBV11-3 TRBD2 TGTGCCAGCAGCCCATCCGCGACTAGCGGGGGCTTTGAGCAGTTCTTC CASSPSATSGGFEQFF
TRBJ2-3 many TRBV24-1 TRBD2 TGTGCCACCAGTGATTCTAGCGGGGGTTCCGCAGATACGCAGTATTTT CATSDSSGGSADTQYF
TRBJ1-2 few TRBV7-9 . TGTGCCAGCAGCTTAGGTACAGTGATAAACTATGGCTACACCTTC CASSLGTVINYGYTF
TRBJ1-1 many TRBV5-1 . TGCGCCAGCAGCTTGGGCGTGGGGAACACTGAAGCTTTCTTT CASSLGVGNTEAFF
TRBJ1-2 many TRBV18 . TGTGCCAGCTCACCGGACGTTGACAGCGCGACAAGCTACACCTTC CASSPDVDSATSYTF
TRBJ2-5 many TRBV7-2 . TGTGCCAGCTCGTCAGGGAGTCGGGAGACCCAGTACTTC CASSSGSRETQYF
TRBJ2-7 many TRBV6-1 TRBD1 TGTGCCAGCAGTAGACAGGGGGCTCAATCCTACGAGCAGTACTTC CASSRQGAQSYEQYF
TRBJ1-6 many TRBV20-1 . TGCAGTGCTAGAGGGGAGGTCACCTATAATTCACCCCTCCACTTT CSARGEVTYNSPLHF
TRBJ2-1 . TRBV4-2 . TGTGCCAGCATCTCTAGTGGGAATGAGCAGTTCTTC CASISSGNEQFF
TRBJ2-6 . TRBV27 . TGTGCCAGCAGTTTCCGAGTGACAGGTATTGGGGCCAACGTCCTGACTTTC CASSFRVTGIGANVLTF
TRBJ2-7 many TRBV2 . TGTGCCAGCAGTGATTTACGTCAACGCTACGAGCAGTACTTC CASSDLRQRYEQYF